A selection of T cell receptor beta chains follows, all from one sample in a study of T-cell reconstitution after alpha-beta-depleted transplantation in children. Each CDR3 protein is one row after TCRdb ran MiXCR on the PCR reads. The sample has some 300,000 distinct CDR3 sequences; 6% to 10% are singletons. The specimen comprised peripheral blood, sampled 360 days after TCRalphabeta/CD19-depleted stem cell transplant. All receptors derive from a female patient between 2 and 10 years old who had a stem cell transplant for Fanconi anemia, so the T cells may come from the graft donor. CDR3s include the opening cysteine and the closing phenylalanine or tryptophan. Fields, in order: J gene, V gene, clone size, D gene, CDR3 DNA, CDR3 protein. The D gene is left open where the match is weak. Some rows mark clone size as missing; the rest say once, few, many or name a class of expanded clone.

j_call: TRBJ2-1
v_call: TRBV20-1
clone_size: many
d_call: TRBD2
cdr3_nt: TGCAGTGCTAGAGAGCCGGGACTAGTGAAGTTCTTC
cdr3_aa: CSAREPGLVKFF

j_call: TRBJ1-4
v_call: TRBV5-6
clone_size: many
d_call: .
cdr3_nt: TGTGCCAGCAGCCTCACAAGGGGGAAGGAAAAACTGTTTTTT
cdr3_aa: CASSLTRGKEKLFF

j_call: TRBJ2-5
v_call: TRBV5-1
clone_size: many
d_call: .
cdr3_nt: TGCGCCAGCAGCTCACTATCAGGATACGAGACCCAGTACTTC
cdr3_aa: CASSSLSGYETQYF

j_call: TRBJ1-1
v_call: TRBV10-3
clone_size: many
d_call: .
cdr3_nt: TGTGCCATCAGTGAGTCGATTGTCGGGACGGTAAACACTGAAGCTTTCTTT
cdr3_aa: CAISESIVGTVNTEAFF

j_call: TRBJ2-3
v_call: TRBV10-2
clone_size: many
d_call: .
cdr3_nt: TGCGCCAGCACCGGAGGTAGCACAGATACGCAGTATTTT
cdr3_aa: CASTGGSTDTQYF

j_call: TRBJ2-1
v_call: TRBV24-1
clone_size: many
d_call: TRBD1
cdr3_nt: TGTGCCGCCGGGACAGTGGGCAATGAGCAGTTCTTC
cdr3_aa: CAAGTVGNEQFF

j_call: TRBJ1-1
v_call: TRBV12-3/TRBV12-4
clone_size: .
d_call: .
cdr3_nt: TGTGCCAGCAGCCCCTCTAGACGGACTGAAGCTTTCTTT
cdr3_aa: CASSPSRRTEAFF

j_call: TRBJ1-2
v_call: TRBV5-1
clone_size: many
d_call: .
cdr3_nt: TGCGCCAGCAGCTTGGAATACAGGGCCCGTGGCTACACCTTC
cdr3_aa: CASSLEYRARGYTF

j_call: TRBJ1-2
v_call: TRBV6-1
clone_size: .
d_call: .
cdr3_nt: TGTGCCAGCGTGGAGCCAGGCTATGGCTACACCTTC
cdr3_aa: CASVEPGYGYTF

j_call: TRBJ1-5
v_call: TRBV7-8
clone_size: few
d_call: TRBD1
cdr3_nt: TGTGCCAGCAGCCGAAGCCGACAGGGAAGGAATCAGCCCCAGCATTTT
cdr3_aa: CASSRSRQGRNQPQHF

j_call: TRBJ2-7
v_call: TRBV10-3
clone_size: many
d_call: .
cdr3_nt: TGTGCCATCAGTGAGTCAGGACAGTCATACGAGCAGTACTTC
cdr3_aa: CAISESGQSYEQYF

j_call: TRBJ1-2
v_call: TRBV12-3/TRBV12-4
clone_size: many
d_call: .
cdr3_nt: TGTGCCAGCGGGAGGGGGGGAGTTGGCTATGGCTACACCTTC
cdr3_aa: CASGRGGVGYGYTF

j_call: TRBJ1-2
v_call: TRBV7-2
clone_size: many
d_call: TRBD1
cdr3_nt: TGTGCCAGCAGGAGGGGGCAGACCGATGGCTACACCTTC
cdr3_aa: CASRRGQTDGYTF

j_call: TRBJ2-7
v_call: TRBV20-1
clone_size: many
d_call: TRBD2
cdr3_nt: TGCAGTGCTGGATCGGGACTAGGAGGATGGGAGCAGTACTTC
cdr3_aa: CSAGSGLGGWEQYF

j_call: TRBJ2-1
v_call: TRBV25-1
clone_size: many
d_call: .
cdr3_nt: TGTGCCAGCAGTGAATGGACGGCTTACAATGAGCAGTTCTTC
cdr3_aa: CASSEWTAYNEQFF

j_call: TRBJ1-6
v_call: TRBV19
clone_size: .
d_call: TRBD1
cdr3_nt: TGTGCCAGTAGTATAGATGGACAGGGCGCTTATTCACCCCTCCACTTT
cdr3_aa: CASSIDGQGAYSPLHF

j_call: TRBJ2-1
v_call: TRBV7-9
clone_size: few
d_call: .
cdr3_nt: TGTGCCAGCAGCTTAGAAGCGTACAACAATGAGCAGTTCTTC
cdr3_aa: CASSLEAYNNEQFF

j_call: TRBJ2-2
v_call: TRBV3-1
clone_size: many
d_call: .
cdr3_nt: TGTGCCAGCAGTCAACAAGACGGGCGCGCGAACACCGGGGAGCTGTTTTTT
cdr3_aa: CASSQQDGRANTGELFF

j_call: TRBJ2-1
v_call: TRBV20-1
clone_size: many
d_call: TRBD2
cdr3_nt: TGCAGTGCGGGACTAGCGTACAATGAGCAGTTCTTC
cdr3_aa: CSAGLAYNEQFF

j_call: TRBJ2-3
v_call: TRBV11-1
clone_size: few
d_call: TRBD2
cdr3_nt: TGTGCCAGCAGCTATAGGACTAGCGGCACAGATACGCAGTATTTT
cdr3_aa: CASSYRTSGTDTQYF

j_call: TRBJ2-2
v_call: TRBV7-7
clone_size: .
d_call: .
cdr3_nt: TGTGCCAGCAGCCCAACCCACGCGCTTGGGGCTGCCGGGGAGCTGTTTTTT
cdr3_aa: CASSPTHALGAAGELFF